Below, one TCR beta chain is given with its context. These data belong to a study of T cells in Graves' hyperthyroidism and ophthalmopathy. V was clipped by 6 bases and J by 0 bases, with 11 bases between them. CDR3 length equals 14 residues. The investigators amplified TCR beta CDR3 regions from RNA transcripts. HTBI primers were employed in a first-round RT-PCR of the TCR CDR3. TCRdb called the multiplex PCR reads again in MiXCR, with one record for every CDR3 protein. The sample carries hundreds of thousands of distinct CDR3 sequences, about 15% recorded once. This chain connects TRBV12-3 or TRBV12-4 to TRBJ1-2; D unresolved. Sequencing was performed on blood. The receptor was derived from a man between 18 and 29 years old with Graves' ophthalmopathy. The CDR3 loop is CASSPAIANYGYTF. The CDR3 nucleotides read TGTGCCAGCAGCCCCGCCATAGCTAACTATGGCTACACCTTC.